This T cell receptor beta chain is from a study of response to subunit inactivated influenza vaccine. A word on this clonotype: Its antigen remains unidentified.

The CDR3 runs 16 residues. V lost 6 bases and J lost 5, with 23 bases in between. CDR1 is MNHNS, CDR2 SASEGT, per germline. Study observations and caveats: Only a handful of new T cells, the authors suggested, are recruited with each seasonal influenza vaccination.

In TCRdb, the RT-PCR reads were re-called with MiXCR into one record per CDR3 protein. Here the sample spans roughly 700,000 distinct CDR3 sequences, over 11% being singletons. This receptor was taken from a man aged 50 to 59 who received an inactivated influenza vaccine. The chain couples TRBV6-1 to TRBJ2-7, with D maybe TRBD2 (5 bases). Specimen: PBMCs from blood, collected 14 to 15 days before vaccination. As DNA, the CDR3 is TGTGCCAGCAGCCGCAACCCGGACTGGGGTGTCGACGAGCAGTACTTC. Residues: CASSRNPDWGVDEQYF.